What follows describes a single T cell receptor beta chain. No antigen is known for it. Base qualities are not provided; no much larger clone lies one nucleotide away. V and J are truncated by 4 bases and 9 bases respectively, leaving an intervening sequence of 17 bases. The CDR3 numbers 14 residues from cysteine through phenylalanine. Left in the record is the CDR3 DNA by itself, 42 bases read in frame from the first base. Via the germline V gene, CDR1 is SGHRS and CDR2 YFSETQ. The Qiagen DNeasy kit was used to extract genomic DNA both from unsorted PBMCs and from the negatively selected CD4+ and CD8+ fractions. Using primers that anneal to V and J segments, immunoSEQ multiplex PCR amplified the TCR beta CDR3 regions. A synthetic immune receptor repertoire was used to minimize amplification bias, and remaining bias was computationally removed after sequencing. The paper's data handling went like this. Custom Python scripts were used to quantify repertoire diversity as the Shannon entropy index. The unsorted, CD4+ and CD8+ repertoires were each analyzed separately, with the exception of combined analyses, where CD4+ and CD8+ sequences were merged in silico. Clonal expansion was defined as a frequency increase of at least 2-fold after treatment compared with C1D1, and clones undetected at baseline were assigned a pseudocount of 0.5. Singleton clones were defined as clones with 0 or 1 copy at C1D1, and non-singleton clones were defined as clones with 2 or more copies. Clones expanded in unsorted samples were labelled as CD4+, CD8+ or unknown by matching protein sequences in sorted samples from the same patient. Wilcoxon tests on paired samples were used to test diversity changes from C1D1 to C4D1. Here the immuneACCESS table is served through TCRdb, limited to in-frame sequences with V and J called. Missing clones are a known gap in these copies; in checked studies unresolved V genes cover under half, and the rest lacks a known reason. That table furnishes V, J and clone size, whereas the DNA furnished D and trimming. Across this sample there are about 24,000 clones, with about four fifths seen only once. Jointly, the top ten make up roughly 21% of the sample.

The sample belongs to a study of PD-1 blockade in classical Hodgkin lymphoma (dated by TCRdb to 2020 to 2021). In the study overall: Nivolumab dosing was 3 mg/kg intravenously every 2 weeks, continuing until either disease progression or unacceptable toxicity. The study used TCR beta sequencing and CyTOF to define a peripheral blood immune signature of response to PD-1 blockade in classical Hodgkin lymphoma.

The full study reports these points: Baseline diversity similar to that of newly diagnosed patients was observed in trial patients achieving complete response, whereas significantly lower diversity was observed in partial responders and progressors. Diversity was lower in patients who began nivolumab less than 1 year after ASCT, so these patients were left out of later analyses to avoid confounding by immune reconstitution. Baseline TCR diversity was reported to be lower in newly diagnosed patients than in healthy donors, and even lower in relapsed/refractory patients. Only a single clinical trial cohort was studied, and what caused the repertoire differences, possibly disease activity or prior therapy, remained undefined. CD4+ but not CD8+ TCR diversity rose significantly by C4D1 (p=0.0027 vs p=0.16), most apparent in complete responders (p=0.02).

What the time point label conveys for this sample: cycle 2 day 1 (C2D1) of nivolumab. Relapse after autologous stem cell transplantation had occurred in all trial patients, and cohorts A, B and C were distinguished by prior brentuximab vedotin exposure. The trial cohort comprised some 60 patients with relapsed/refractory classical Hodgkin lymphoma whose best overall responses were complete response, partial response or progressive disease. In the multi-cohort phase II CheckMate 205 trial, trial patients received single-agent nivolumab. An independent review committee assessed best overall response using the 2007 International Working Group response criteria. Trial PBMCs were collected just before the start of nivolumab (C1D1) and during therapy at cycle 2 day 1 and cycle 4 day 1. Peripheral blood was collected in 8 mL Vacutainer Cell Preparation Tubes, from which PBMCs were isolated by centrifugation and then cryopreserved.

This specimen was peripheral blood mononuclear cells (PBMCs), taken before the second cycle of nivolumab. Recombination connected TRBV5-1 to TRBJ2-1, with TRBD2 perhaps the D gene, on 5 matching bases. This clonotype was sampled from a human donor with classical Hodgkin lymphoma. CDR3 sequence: CASSPTGITREQFF. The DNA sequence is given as TGCGCCAGCAGCCCTACCGGGATCACCCGTGAGCAGTTCTTC.